This T cell receptor beta chain was identified in a study of Ad26.COV2.S vaccination and SARS-CoV-2 variants. The wider study: Once, or twice with 56 days between doses, Ad26.COV2.S was given intramuscularly. The study's findings and limits: Vaccine recipients surpassed placebo recipients in spike-specific TCR breadth.

The treatment denotes: over 15 received Ad26.COV2.S at low or high dose, single or two shots; 5 received placebo; per-sample allocation not given. Specimens were obtained on day 63 following the first vaccine or placebo injection. At a Boston site, the person donating was an adult of 18-55 years. Regarding this clone: Its antigen is still unknown.

The data were produced by immunoSEQ multiplex PCR, yet TCRdb's version contains in-frame clones alone and is incomplete. The data hold over 300,000 clones, with roughly four fifths observed a single time. Sequencing was performed on peripheral blood, taken in a trial of Ad26.COV2.S vaccine versus placebo. This receptor was obtained from a person aged 18 to 59 who received the Ad26.COV2.S COVID-19 vaccine or a placebo.

Here the CDR3 reads CASSEQGLAGNEQFF. Written as DNA, the CDR3 is TGTGCCAGCAGTGAACAGGGACTAGCGGGGAATGAGCAGTTCTTC. This sequence joins TRBV2 and TRBJ2-1, with 13 bases identical to TRBD2. After removal of 2 bases from V and 7 bases from J, the junction contained 2 bases not matched to a gene. Germline CDR1 SNHLY, CDR2 FYNNEI. The CDR3 extends over 15 amino acids. Using reference TRBV2 and TRBJ2-1 for the parts outside the CDR3, the full variable domain is EPEVTQTPSHQVTQMGQEVILRCVPISNHLYFYWYRQILGQKVEFLVSFYNNEISEKSEIFDDQFSVERPDGSNFTLKIRSTKLEDSAMYFCASSEQGLAGNEQFFGPGTRLTVL.